This T cell receptor (beta chain) is from a study of blood T cell repertoires in COVID-19. Overall study: The origin of the acute and convalescent COVID-19 samples was the United States, Italy and Spain.

Everyone who took part was about 18 to 90 years old, and they came from 24 US areas. Donors in Cohort 3 counted as recovered after two negative PCRs, clearance, or symptom resolution. The authors' processing: For nucleated cells, counts were estimated from reference gene primer amplification. Sequencing was performed with immunoSEQ multiplex PCR; in TCRdb, only in-frame clones are kept and a portion is missing. V, J and clone size derive from that table, while D and trimming were established from the DNA sequence. Of approximately 230,000 clones listed, approximately 90% are singletons. Sequenced material: PBMCs or T cells enriched from blood (not recorded which). The origin of this receptor is a man aged 35 to 55 who had recovered from COVID-19.

The CDR3 DNA reads as TGTGCCAGCAGTGAACCGCACGGGACAGGGGGCACCTACGAGCAGTACTTC. Encoded protein: CASSEPHGTGGTYEQYF. The rearrangement uses TRBV25-1 and TRBJ2-7, with 12 bases identical to TRBD1. Losses at the gene ends were 2 bases for V and 2 bases for J; bases not matched to a gene: 7. Germline loops: CDR1 MGHDK, CDR2 SYGVNS. The CDR3 has 17 residues.